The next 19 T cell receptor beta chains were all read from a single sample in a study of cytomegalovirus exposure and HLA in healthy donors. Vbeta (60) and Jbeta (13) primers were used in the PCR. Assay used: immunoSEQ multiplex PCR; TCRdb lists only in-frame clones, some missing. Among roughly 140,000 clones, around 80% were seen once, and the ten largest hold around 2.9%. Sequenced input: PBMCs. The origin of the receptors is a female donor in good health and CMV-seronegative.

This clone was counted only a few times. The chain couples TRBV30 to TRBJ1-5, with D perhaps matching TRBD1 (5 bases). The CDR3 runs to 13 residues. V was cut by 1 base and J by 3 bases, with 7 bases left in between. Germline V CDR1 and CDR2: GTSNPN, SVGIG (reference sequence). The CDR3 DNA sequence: TGTGCCTGGAGTGCGGGGGACAATCAGCCCCAGCATTTT. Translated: CAWSAGDNQPQHF.

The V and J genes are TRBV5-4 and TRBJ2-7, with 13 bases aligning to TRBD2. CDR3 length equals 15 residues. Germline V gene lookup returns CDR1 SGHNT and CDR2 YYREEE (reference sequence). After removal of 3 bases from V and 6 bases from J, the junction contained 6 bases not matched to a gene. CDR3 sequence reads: CASSSPGLAGSEQYF. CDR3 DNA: TGTGCCAGCAGCTCACCGGGACTAGCGGGATCCGAGCAGTACTTC.

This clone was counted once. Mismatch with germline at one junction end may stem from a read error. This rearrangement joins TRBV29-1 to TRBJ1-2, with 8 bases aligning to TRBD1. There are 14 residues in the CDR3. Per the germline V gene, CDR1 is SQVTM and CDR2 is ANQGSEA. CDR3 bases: TGCAGCGTAAGGAAGAGGACAGGGAGCTATGGCTACCCCTTC. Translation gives CSVRKRTGSYGYPF. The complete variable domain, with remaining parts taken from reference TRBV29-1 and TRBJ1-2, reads SAVISQKPSRDICQRGTSLTIQCQVDSQVTMMFWYRQQPGQSLTLIATANQGSEATYESGFVIDKFPISRPNLTFSTLTVSNMSPEDSSIYLCSVRKRTGSYGYPFGSGTRLTVV.

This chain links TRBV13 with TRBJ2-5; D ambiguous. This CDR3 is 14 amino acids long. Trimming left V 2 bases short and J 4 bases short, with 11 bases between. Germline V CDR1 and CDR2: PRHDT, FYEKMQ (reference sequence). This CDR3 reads CASSLSQIPETQYF. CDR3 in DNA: TGTGCCAGCAGCTTATCTCAGATTCCAGAGACCCAGTACTTC.

CDR3 in amino acids: CASSVPGDSPLHF. The DNA for the CDR3 is TGTGCCAGCAGTGTCCCGGGTGATTCACCCCTCCACTTT. The J gene is TRBJ1-6, the V gene TRBV6-4, with D unresolved. There are 13 residues in the CDR3. The germline V and J ends were trimmed by 4 bases and 8 bases, with 9 bases remaining between them. Germline V gene sequence: CDR1 MRHNA, CDR2 SNTAGT.

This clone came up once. In DNA form, the CDR3 reads TGTGCCAGCAGCTCAGGGAGGGTCGCCATGAACACTGAAGCTTTCTTT. Translating gives CASSSGRVAMNTEAFF. V usage is TRBV7-8 and J usage is TRBJ1-1, with a tentative D call TRBD1 (5 bases). The germline gives CDR1 SGHVS, CDR2 FQNEAQ. The CDR3 has 16 amino acids. The V and J ends lost 4 bases and 0 bases respectively, with 15 bases between them.

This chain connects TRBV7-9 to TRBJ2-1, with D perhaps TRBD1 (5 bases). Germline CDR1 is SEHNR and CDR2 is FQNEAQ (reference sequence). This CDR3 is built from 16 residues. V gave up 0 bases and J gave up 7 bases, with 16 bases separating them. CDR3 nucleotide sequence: TGTGCCAGCAGCTTAGCGCTAAAGTGGGGCAGGAATGAGCAGTTCTTC. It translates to CASSLALKWGRNEQFF.

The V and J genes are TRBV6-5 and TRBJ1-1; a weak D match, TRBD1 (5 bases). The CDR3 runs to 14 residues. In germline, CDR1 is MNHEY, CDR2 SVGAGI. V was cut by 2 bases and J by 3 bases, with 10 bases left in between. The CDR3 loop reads CASSYGPGDTEAFF. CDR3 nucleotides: TGTGCCAGCAGTTACGGGCCGGGGGACACTGAAGCTTTCTTT.

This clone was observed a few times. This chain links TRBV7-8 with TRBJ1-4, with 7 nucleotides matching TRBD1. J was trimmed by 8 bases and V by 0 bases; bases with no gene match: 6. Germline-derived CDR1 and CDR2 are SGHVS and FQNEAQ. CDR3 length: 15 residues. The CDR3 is CASSLAQGVREKLFF. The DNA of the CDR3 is TGTGCCAGCAGCTTAGCGCAGGGGGTACGAGAAAAACTGTTTTTT.

CDR3 in DNA: TGTGCCAGCAGTGGGGCCAGGGTATTCGGAAAACTGTTTTTT. This gives the protein CASSGARVFGKLFF. V is TRBV2 and J is TRBJ1-4, with D tentatively TRBD1 (5 bases). V dropped 4 bases and J dropped 10 bases, with 16 bases sitting between them. The CDR3 runs 14 residues. Germline CDR1 is SNHLY and CDR2 is FYNNEI.

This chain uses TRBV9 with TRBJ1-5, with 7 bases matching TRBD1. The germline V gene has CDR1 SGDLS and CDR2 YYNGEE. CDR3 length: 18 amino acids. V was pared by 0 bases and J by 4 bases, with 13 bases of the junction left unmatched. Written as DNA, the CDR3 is TGTGCCAGCAGCGTAGTTTCCTGGTGGGACAGACAAAATCAGCCCCAGCATTTT. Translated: CASSVVSWWDRQNQPQHF. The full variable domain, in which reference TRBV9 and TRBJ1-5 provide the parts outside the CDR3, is DSGVTQTPKHLITATGQRVTLRCSPRSGDLSVYWYQQSLDQGLQFLIQYYNGEERAKGNILERFSAQQFPDLHSELNLSSLELGDSALYFCASSVVSWWDRQNQPQHFGDGTRLSIL.

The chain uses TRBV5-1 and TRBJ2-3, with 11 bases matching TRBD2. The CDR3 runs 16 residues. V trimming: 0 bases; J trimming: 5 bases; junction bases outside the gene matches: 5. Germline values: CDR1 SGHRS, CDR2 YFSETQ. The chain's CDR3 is CASSLGSGGAVDTQYF. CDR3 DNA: TGCGCCAGCAGCTTGGGTAGCGGGGGGGCCGTAGATACGCAGTATTTT.

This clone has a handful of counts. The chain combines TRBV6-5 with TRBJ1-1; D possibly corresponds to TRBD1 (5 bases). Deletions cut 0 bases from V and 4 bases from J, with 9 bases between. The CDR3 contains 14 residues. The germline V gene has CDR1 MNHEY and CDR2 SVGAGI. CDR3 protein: CASSYSLGGTEAFF. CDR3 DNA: TGTGCCAGCAGTTACTCGCTCGGGGGCACTGAAGCTTTCTTT.

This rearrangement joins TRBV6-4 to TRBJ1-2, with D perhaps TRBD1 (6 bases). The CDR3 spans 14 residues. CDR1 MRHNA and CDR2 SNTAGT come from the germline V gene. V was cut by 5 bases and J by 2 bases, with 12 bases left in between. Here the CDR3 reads CASSPRTANYGYTF. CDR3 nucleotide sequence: TGTGCCAGCAGTCCCCGGACAGCAAACTATGGCTACACCTTC.

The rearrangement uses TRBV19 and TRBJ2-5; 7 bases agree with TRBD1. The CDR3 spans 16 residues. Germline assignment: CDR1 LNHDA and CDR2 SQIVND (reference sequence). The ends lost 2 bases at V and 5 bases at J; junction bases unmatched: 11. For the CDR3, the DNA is TGTGCCAGTAGTATAAAGGGGGCCCTCGTTGGGGAGACCCAGTACTTC. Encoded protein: CASSIKGALVGETQYF.

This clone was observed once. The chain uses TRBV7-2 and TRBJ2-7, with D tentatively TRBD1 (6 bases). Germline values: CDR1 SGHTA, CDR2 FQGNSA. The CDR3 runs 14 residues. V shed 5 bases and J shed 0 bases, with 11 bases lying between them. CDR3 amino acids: CASSRTATSYEQYF. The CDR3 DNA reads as TGTGCCAGCAGCCGGACAGCCACCTCCTACGAGCAGTACTTC.

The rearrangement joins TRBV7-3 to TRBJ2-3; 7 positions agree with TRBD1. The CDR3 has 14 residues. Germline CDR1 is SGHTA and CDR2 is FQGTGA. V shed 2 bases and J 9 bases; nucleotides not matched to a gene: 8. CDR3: CASSLGGTGDTQYF. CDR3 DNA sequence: TGTGCCAGCAGCTTAGGAGGCACAGGGGACACGCAGTATTTT. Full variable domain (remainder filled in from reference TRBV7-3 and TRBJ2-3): GAGVSQTPSNKVTEKGKYVELRCDPISGHTALYWYRQSLGQGPEFLIYFQGTGAADDSGLPNDRFFAVRPEGSVSTLKIQRTERGDSAVYLCASSLGGTGDTQYFGPGTRLTVL.

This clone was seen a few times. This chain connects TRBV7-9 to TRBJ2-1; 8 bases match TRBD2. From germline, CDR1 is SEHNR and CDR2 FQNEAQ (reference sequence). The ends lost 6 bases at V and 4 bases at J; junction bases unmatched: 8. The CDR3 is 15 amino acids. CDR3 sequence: CASRASGGTYNEQFF. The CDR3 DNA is TGTGCCAGCAGAGCGAGCGGGGGCACTTACAATGAGCAGTTCTTC.

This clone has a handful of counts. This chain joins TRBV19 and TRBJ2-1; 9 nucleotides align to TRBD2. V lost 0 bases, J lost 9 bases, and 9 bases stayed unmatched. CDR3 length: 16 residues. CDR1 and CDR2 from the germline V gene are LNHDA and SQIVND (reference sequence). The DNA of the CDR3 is TGTGCCAGTAGTATAGATAGCGGGAGATTTGTGGGTGAGCAGTTCTTC. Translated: CASSIDSGRFVGEQFF.